The 30 T cell receptor beta chains below all came from one sample that was sequenced in a study of T cell repertoires in cytomegalovirus infection. TCRdb analysed the reads with MiXCR anew, one entry per CDR3 protein. The repertoire includes roughly 640,000 distinct CDR3 sequences, approximately 25% of them detected once, and roughly 8% sits in the top ten. Sequences were obtained from CD8+ T cells from PBMCs. The receptors stem from a human donor in good health (CMV status not recorded). Some clones in this sample may be carry-over from other donors' samples.

In this sample, this clonotype turned up many times. This rearrangement joins TRBV19 to TRBJ2-5; a possible D gene is TRBD2 (6 bases). V lost 3 bases and J 4 bases, leaving 9 bases between the germline ends. Germline CDR1 is LNHDA and CDR2 is SQIVND (reference sequence). The CDR3 is made up of 13 amino acids. The CDR3, as DNA: TGTGCCAGTAGTATTTGGCGGGGAGAGACCCAGTACTTC. Encoded protein: CASSIWRGETQYF.

The rearrangement joins TRBV28 to TRBJ2-1, with 12 bases lining up with TRBD2. The CDR3 runs to 15 residues. V trimming: 6 bases; J trimming: 6 bases; junction bases outside the gene matches: 6. CDR1 is MDHEN, CDR2 SYDVKM, per germline. CDR3 in amino acids: CASRTLAGGRNEQFF. DNA for the CDR3: TGTGCCAGCAGGACCCTAGCGGGGGGGCGCAATGAGCAGTTCTTC.

Concerning this clonotype: A much larger clone differs from this one at a single base, so this may be a read error. V is TRBV6-8 and J is TRBJ2-1; D possibly corresponds to TRBD2 (7 bases). Per the germline V gene, CDR1 is MNHGY and CDR2 is SAAAGT. The CDR3 spans 16 residues. In DNA, the CDR3 is TGTGTCAGCAGTCAACCCCCGGGGGGCCTAAACAATGAGCAGTTCTTC. Its translation: CVSSQPPGGLNNEQFF.

This sequence joins TRBV10-3 and TRBJ2-5; D possibly corresponds to TRBD1 (5 bases). Between the trimmed V and J ends, which lost 3 bases and 5 bases, there was a span of 13 bases. Germline V lookup: CDR1 ENHRY, CDR2 SYGVKD. The CDR3 covers 14 residues. CDR3 sequence reads: CAISDGARRETQYF. CDR3 in DNA: TGTGCCATCAGTGATGGGGCCCGTCGGGAGACCCAGTACTTC.

Concerning this clonotype itself: A much larger clonotype is one base distant, so this may be a read error. The J gene is TRBJ1-5, the V gene TRBV7-2, with D unresolved. Trimming left V 5 bases short and J 2 bases short, with 16 bases between. This CDR3 has 16 residues. Germline-derived CDR1 and CDR2 are SGHTA and FQGNSA. The CDR3 protein is CASSGEAVGGNQPQHF. The DNA of the CDR3 is TGTGCCAGCAGCGGAGAGGCAGTGGGCGGCAATCAGCCCCAGCATTTT.

This clonotype was found many times. CDR3 sequence: CASSFLLGTTDTQYF. The CDR3 region has the DNA TGTGCCAGCAGTTTCCTACTAGGGACGACAGATACGCAGTATTTT. V and J are TRBV12-3 or TRBV12-4 and TRBJ2-3; D is perhaps TRBD1 or TRBD2 (5 bases each). This CDR3 region has 15 residues. V shed 3 bases and J shed 3 bases, with 13 bases lying between them.

The chain couples TRBV6-5 to TRBJ2-7; D is perhaps TRBD1 or TRBD2 (6 bases each). The germline gives CDR1 MNHEY, CDR2 SVGAGI. This CDR3 has 17 residues. Trimming removed 0 bases from V and 1 base from J, with 16 bases in between. The CDR3 sequence is CASSYSSGGFISYEQYF. In DNA, the CDR3 is TGTGCCAGCAGTTACTCGTCCGGGGGCTTTATTTCCTACGAGCAGTACTTC.

The J gene is TRBJ1-4, the V gene TRBV7-9, with TRBD1 as a possible D gene (5 bases). Between the trimmed V and J ends, which lost 8 bases and 3 bases, there was a span of 19 bases. Per germline, CDR1 SEHNR and CDR2 FQNEAQ (reference sequence). The CDR3 contains 16 residues. CDR3 amino acids: CASAGVGTTANEKLFF. The CDR3 bases are TGTGCCAGCGCTGGGGTAGGGACTACCGCTAATGAAAAACTGTTTTTT.

This clonotype came up many times. The chain is built from TRBV14 and TRBJ2-5; D possibly corresponds to TRBD2 (5 bases). The V and J ends lost 3 bases and 5 bases respectively, with 7 bases between them. The CDR3 runs 12 residues. Germline V gene sequence: CDR1 SGHDN, CDR2 FVKESK. The chain's CDR3 is CASSHGVETQYF. DNA for the CDR3: TGTGCCAGCAGCCACGGGGTGGAGACCCAGTACTTC.

This clonotype turned up a few times. The V gene is TRBV5-1, the J gene TRBJ1-2, with D uncertain. V was pared by 4 bases and J by 2 bases, with 15 bases between. There are 15 residues in the CDR3. Germline assignment: CDR1 SGHRS and CDR2 YFSETQ. The CDR3 nucleotides read TGCGCCAGCAGCCCGAGGGCTCCCACCAACTATGGCTACACCTTC. Its translation: CASSPRAPTNYGYTF.

The chain recombines TRBV20-1 with TRBJ1-1; no reliable D call. This CDR3 has 13 amino acids. Germline values: CDR1 DFQATT, CDR2 SNEGSKA (reference sequence). V lost 3 bases and J lost 0, with 8 bases in between. Here the CDR3 DNA reads TGCAGTGCTAGGTGGACGGTGAACACTGAAGCTTTCTTT. As protein: CSARWTVNTEAFF.

Worth noting for this clonotype: A junction boundary mismatches the germline segment, possibly from a read error. This sequence joins TRBV4-1 and TRBJ2-1; the D is unclear. CDR3 length: 16 residues. Germline CDR1 is MGHRA and CDR2 is YSYEKL. In DNA, the CDR3 is TGCGTCAGCAGCCAAGATGACATTAGCTCCTACAATGAGCAGTTCTTC. This codes for CVSSQDDISSYNEQFF.

The chain uses TRBV6-2 or TRBV6-3 and TRBJ1-1, with D unclear. CDR1 is MNHEY and CDR2 is SVGEGT in the germline V gene. Deletions cut 4 bases from V and 0 bases from J, with 9 bases between. The CDR3 is made up of 14 amino acids. CDR3 DNA: TGTGCCAGCAGTTTGGACCTACTGAACACTGAAGCTTTCTTT. Its translation: CASSLDLLNTEAFF.

The chain carries TRBV10-3 and TRBJ1-1; no reliable D call. This CDR3 is 16 amino acids long. The germline V and J ends were trimmed by 5 bases and 4 bases, with 20 bases remaining between them. Germline assignment: CDR1 ENHRY and CDR2 SYGVKD. The CDR3 protein is CAISSTQRGLFTEAFF. DNA of the CDR3: TGTGCCATCAGTTCAACCCAGCGAGGCTTGTTCACTGAAGCTTTCTTT.

The table lists this clonotype with a few counts. J is TRBJ1-2 and V is TRBV20-1; D not certain. Per germline, CDR1 DFQATT and CDR2 SNEGSKA (reference sequence). V lost 2 bases and J 6 bases, leaving 10 bases between the germline ends. This CDR3 has 12 residues. The CDR3 bases are TGCAGTGCTAGATCCCCGGAGGATGGCTACACCTTC. Its translation: CSARSPEDGYTF.

This chain joins TRBV5-4 and TRBJ2-2, with 11 nucleotides matching TRBD2. The ends lost 3 bases at V and 4 bases at J; junction bases unmatched: 8. CDR1 is SGHNT, CDR2 YYREEE, per germline (reference sequence). The CDR3 runs 17 residues. The CDR3 nucleotides are TGTGCCAGCAGCTACGATAGCGGGGGGGCGTTCACCGGGGAGCTGTTTTTT. Translation gives CASSYDSGGAFTGELFF.

This clonotype was seen ten or more times. The CDR3 protein is CASRGQGTGELFF. The CDR3 DNA reads TGTGCCAGCAGGGGACAGGGGACCGGGGAGCTGTTTTTT. The chain carries TRBV25-1 and TRBJ2-2, with TRBD1 matching over 10 bases. Germline CDR1 is MGHDK and CDR2 is SYGVNS. There are 13 residues in the CDR3. With V trimmed by 6 bases and J by 5 bases, 0 bases remained unmatched.

DNA of the CDR3: TGTGCCAGCAGTTATTTCGGCGGGGGGGGAACGTACCAAGAGACCCAGTACTTC. Translated, it gives CASSYFGGGGTYQETQYF. This chain links TRBV6-5 with TRBJ2-5; 9 positions match TRBD2. Germline lookup yields CDR1 MNHEY and CDR2 SVGAGI. V gave up 3 bases and J gave up 0 bases; unmatched junction bases: 11. CDR3 size: 18 residues.

This clonotype has a single count. The CDR3 loop is CAISDPDGYEQYF. The CDR3 nucleotides read TGTGCCATCAGTGACCCGGACGGATACGAGCAGTACTTC. The chain combines TRBV10-3 with TRBJ2-7; D is unclear. V was cut by 3 bases and J by 4 bases, with 10 bases left in between. From germline, CDR1 is ENHRY and CDR2 SYGVKD. The CDR3 covers 13 residues.

In this sample, this clonotype turned up many times. This chain uses TRBV27 with TRBJ1-5; 8 bases fit TRBD1. CDR3 length: 13 amino acids. CDR1 is MNHEY and CDR2 is SMNVEV in the germline V gene (reference sequence). V lost 7 bases and J lost 3; bases outside the gene matches: 2. CDR3 amino acids: CASTTGVNQPQHF. The CDR3 nucleotides read TGTGCCAGCACGACAGGGGTCAATCAGCCCCAGCATTTT.

This chain connects TRBV6-2 or TRBV6-3 to TRBJ2-5; 10 bases map to TRBD2. This CDR3 spans 18 amino acids. CDR1 is MNHEY, CDR2 SVGEGT, per germline. With V trimmed by 5 bases and J by 5 bases, 17 bases remained unmatched. CDR3 loop: CASSLRLAGSAPGETQYF. The DNA of the CDR3 is TGTGCCAGCAGTCTTCGACTAGCGGGCTCAGCCCCGGGGGAGACCCAGTACTTC.

This clonotype has more than one count but fewer than ten. J is TRBJ2-1 and V is TRBV6-5; 8 bases line up with TRBD2. Unmatched junction bases numbered 2, after V lost 0 bases and J lost 7 bases. This CDR3 is built from 14 residues. Germline CDR1 MNHEY, CDR2 SVGAGI. CDR3 protein: CASSYSGLGNEQFF. CDR3 in DNA: TGTGCCAGCAGTTACTCGGGACTAGGGAATGAGCAGTTCTTC.

The chain combines TRBV28 with TRBJ2-7; TRBD2 agrees at 10 bases. Germline CDR1 reads MDHEN; CDR2 reads SYDVKM. The CDR3 sequence is 18 residues long. Losses at the gene ends were 5 bases for V and 2 bases for J; bases not matched to a gene: 15. CDR3 sequence (DNA): TGTGCCAGCAGTCATCCCGATAGCGGGGGGCCCGACCCCTACGAGCAGTACGTC. Encoded protein: CASSHPDSGGPDPYEQYV.

This clonotype has more than one count but fewer than ten. The chain recombines TRBV6-1 with TRBJ2-4; D uncertain. Germline V CDR1 and CDR2: MNHNS, SASEGT. V lost 2 bases and J lost 0, with 14 bases in between. The CDR3 has 17 amino acids. CDR3 coding DNA: TGTGCCAGCAGTGAAAACCCAGCCCGCCGAGCCAAAAACATTCAGTACTTC. Encoded protein: CASSENPARRAKNIQYF.

V gene TRBV20-1 combines with J gene TRBJ1-2; D remains ambiguous. The germline V gene has CDR1 DFQATT and CDR2 SNEGSKA (reference sequence). The CDR3 consists of 11 residues. The V end was cut by 7 bases, the J end by 7 bases, with 13 bases between. CDR3 in DNA: TGCAGTGTTTTAACAATGTCTGGCTACACCTTC. Its translation: CSVLTMSGYTF.

This clonotype appeared many times. The chain is built from TRBV7-2 and TRBJ1-2; TRBD1 aligns across 9 bases. Trimming at V came to 5 bases and at J to 5 bases, leaving 6 bases not matched to a gene. This CDR3 is 14 amino acids long. The germline gives CDR1 SGHTA, CDR2 FQGNSA. The CDR3 is CASSIGTGWYGYTF. DNA of the CDR3: TGTGCCAGCAGCATCGGGACAGGGTGGTATGGCTACACCTTC.

Details on this clonotype: The final CDR3 position lacks the conserved phenylalanine or tryptophan, pointing to a likely read error. The gene calls are TRBV12-3 or TRBV12-4 and TRBJ2-3; 7 bases agree with TRBD1. This CDR3 contains 15 residues. V was pared by 3 bases and J by 3 bases, with 6 bases of the junction left unmatched. The CDR3 region is CASSLYRGTTDTQYS. The CDR3 DNA follows: TGTGCCAGCAGTTTGTACAGGGGAACGACAGATACGCAGTATTCT.

The V and J genes are TRBV12-3 or TRBV12-4 and TRBJ1-1; D is unresolved. The germline V and J ends were trimmed by 9 bases and 6 bases, with 14 bases remaining between them. The CDR3 contains 12 residues. For the CDR3, the DNA is TGTGCCAGTGGCCTTTATCAAGCTGAAGCTTTCTTT. This codes for CASGLYQAEAFF.

The chain couples TRBV6-2 or TRBV6-3 to TRBJ2-3; D possibly corresponds to TRBD2 (6 bases). V was trimmed by 7 bases and J by 3 bases, leaving 11 bases between them. The CDR3 is made up of 13 amino acids. Germline values: CDR1 MNHEY, CDR2 SVGEGT. The CDR3 here is CASTPGDTDTQYF. CDR3 in DNA: TGTGCCAGCACCCCGGGGGATACAGATACGCAGTATTTT.

This clonotype has at least ten counts. V usage is TRBV20-1 and J usage is TRBJ2-5, with D perhaps matching TRBD1 (6 bases). V lost 5 bases, J lost 1 base, and 14 bases lay in between. CDR1 is DFQATT, CDR2 SNEGSKA, per germline (reference sequence). The CDR3 runs 14 residues. CDR3 in DNA: TGCAGTGCTTGGGCCGGGACACCCCAAGAGACCCAGTACTTC. It translates to CSAWAGTPQETQYF.